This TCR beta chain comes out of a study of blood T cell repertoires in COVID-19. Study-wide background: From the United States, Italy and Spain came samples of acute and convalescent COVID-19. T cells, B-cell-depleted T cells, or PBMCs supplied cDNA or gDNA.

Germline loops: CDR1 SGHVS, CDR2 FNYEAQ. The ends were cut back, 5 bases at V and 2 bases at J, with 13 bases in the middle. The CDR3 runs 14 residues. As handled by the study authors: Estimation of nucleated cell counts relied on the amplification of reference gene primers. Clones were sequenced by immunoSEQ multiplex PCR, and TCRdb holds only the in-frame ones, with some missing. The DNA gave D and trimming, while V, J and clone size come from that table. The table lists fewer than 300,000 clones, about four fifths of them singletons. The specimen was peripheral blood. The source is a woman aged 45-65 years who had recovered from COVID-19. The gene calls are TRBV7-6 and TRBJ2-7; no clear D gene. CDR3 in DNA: TGTGCCAGCAGCGAAGACATATTCACCTACGAGCAGTACTTC. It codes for CASSEDIFTYEQYF.